This paragraph covers one T cell receptor (beta chain) sequence. Antigen unknown. The entry originates in a study of shared clonotypes between healthy human individuals. About the research overall: Ranging from 18 to 49 in age, donors were two women and a few men. Findings of the study overall: In contrast to clonotypes shared by all four donors, non-shared clonotypes had lower generation probabilities. The diversity represented, both genetic and in exposure history, was limited by few donors.

Germline V lookup: CDR1 SGHDN, CDR2 FVKESK. The J segment lost 5 bases and the V segment lost 3 bases, leaving 3 bases of the junction unmatched. The CDR3 runs to 16 residues. Sequenced by immunoSEQ multiplex PCR; TCRdb stores in-frame clones only, minus some. This table holds millions of clones, 85% to 95% found once. The specimen was naive CD4+ T cells sorted from blood. This sample's subset: CD45RA+ positively selected. The chain links TRBV14 to TRBJ2-5; 16 nucleotides align to TRBD2. This receptor was obtained from a man in his late teens or twenties in good health. The CDR3 region has the DNA TGTGCCAGCAGCCATCGGGGACTAGCGGGAGGGGAGACCCAGTACTTC. Translating gives CASSHRGLAGGETQYF.